This passage covers 8 T cell receptor beta chains from one sample sequenced in a study of hypomethylating agent response in myelodysplastic syndrome. The protocol was immunoSEQ multiplex PCR, while the TCRdb copy is restricted to in-frame clones and leaves out a portion. Of a few thousand clones listed, approximately 79% are singletons. Sequenced here: bone marrow, sampled before or after starting hypomethylating agent treatment for myelodysplastic syndrome (not recorded which). The source is a human donor with myelodysplastic syndrome.

The chain uses TRBV6-5 and TRBJ2-7, with 10 bases aligning to TRBD1. The germline V gene has CDR1 MNHEY and CDR2 SVGAGI. The ends lost 4 bases at V and 3 bases at J; junction bases unmatched: 3. The CDR3 has 14 amino acids. CDR3 protein: CASSSGQGIYEQYF. CDR3 bases: TGTGCCAGCAGTTCGGGACAGGGGATCTACGAGCAGTACTTC.

This clone was counted between two and nine times. This chain uses TRBV10-2 with TRBJ1-6, with TRBD1 matching over 7 bases. J gave up 8 bases and V 2 bases, and 6 bases lay outside the gene matches. The CDR3 is 15 residues long. Germline V gene data show CDR1 as WSHSY and CDR2 as SAAADI. In DNA, the CDR3 is TGCGCCAGCAGTGAGAGGAGGGACAGAGATTCACCCCTCCACTTT. Residues: CASSERRDRDSPLHF.

This clone was detected a few times. The V and J genes are TRBV28 and TRBJ2-2; D gene uncertain. This CDR3 comprises 14 residues. V dropped 1 base and J dropped 0 bases, with 3 bases sitting between them. The germline V gene has CDR1 MDHEN and CDR2 SYDVKM. This chain's CDR3 is CASSLYSNTGELFF. For the CDR3, the DNA is TGTGCCAGCAGTTTATACTCGAACACCGGGGAGCTGTTTTTT.

This chain links TRBV11-2 with TRBJ1-4; unclear D gene. Germline CDR1 reads SGHAT; CDR2 reads FQNNGV. This CDR3 spans 17 amino acids. Trimming removed 1 base at V and 4 bases at J, with 16 bases between. CDR3 DNA sequence: TGTGCCAGCAGCTTAGGAGCCGTGGCAGCGCATAATGAAAAACTGTTTTTT. Amino acids: CASSLGAVAAHNEKLFF.

CDR3 nucleotides: TGTGCCAGCTCACCCTCGGACGGTGATCAGCCCCAGCATTTT. This gives the protein CASSPSDGDQPQHF. The chain joins TRBV18 to TRBJ1-5; no clear D gene. Trimming removed 3 bases from V and 5 bases from J, with 11 bases in between. The CDR3 runs to 14 residues. The germline gives CDR1 KGHSH, CDR2 LQKENI.

V and J are TRBV19 and TRBJ1-2, with D unresolved. V was cut by 3 bases and J by 8 bases, with 13 bases left in between. The CDR3 spans 13 residues. Looked up from germline, CDR1 is LNHDA and CDR2 is SQIVND (reference sequence). CDR3 DNA: TGTGCCAGTAGTATCAAGGGTCGGAAAGGCTACACCTTC. This translates into CASSIKGRKGYTF.

Notes on this clone: A read error may account for a junction end that differs from germline. Other DNA sequences in this specimen translate into the identical CDR3. The chain employs TRBV9 and TRBJ1-2, with 9 nucleotides matching TRBD1. CDR3 length equals 15 residues. CDR1 and CDR2 (germline): SGDLS, YYNGEE. The CDR3 nucleotides read TGTGCTAGCAGCGGCACCGGGACAGGGACCTATGGCTACACCTTC. Protein product: CASSGTGTGTYGYTF.

The rearrangement uses TRBV19 and TRBJ1-5; D is perhaps TRBD1 (6 bases). The CDR3 is 17 amino acids. V was clipped by 5 bases and J by 6 bases, with 23 bases between them. Germline loops: CDR1 LNHDA, CDR2 SQIVND (reference sequence). The CDR3, as DNA: TGTGCCAGTAGTCCTGGCGGCAGGGGATATTTCAGTCAGCCCCAGCATTTT. This translates into CASSPGGRGYFSQPQHF. The full variable domain, its missing parts supplied by reference TRBV19 and TRBJ1-5, is DGGITQSPKYLFRKEGQNVTLSCEQNLNHDAMYWYRQDPGQGLRLIYYSQIVNDFQKGDIAEGYSVSREKKESFPLTVTSAQKNPTAFYLCASSPGGRGYFSQPQHFGDGTRLSIL.